A selection of T cell receptor beta chains follows, all from one sample in a study of T cells in narcolepsy. Assay: immunoSEQ multiplex PCR; the TCRdb copy retains only in-frame clones and omits some. The repertoire includes tens of thousands of clones, around 79% of them detected once, and about 1.1% sits in the top ten. What was sequenced was CD45RA- memory CD4+ T cells from PBMCs. These receptors were collected from a human donor with narcolepsy. Both conserved end residues are part of each CDR3. The order of the fields is clone size, D gene, J gene, V gene, CDR3 DNA, CDR3 protein. D genes are given only for firm matches. Clone size, where shown, is once, few, many, or a class for clones that have expanded.

abundance: few; d_gene: NA; j_gene: TRBJ2-1; v_gene: TRBV7-9; CDR3nt: TGTGCCAGCAGCCCGACCTTTAGACAGAGTCCCCACAATGAGCAGTTCTTC; CDR3aa: CASSPTFRQSPHNEQFF
abundance: NA; d_gene: NA; j_gene: TRBJ1-2; v_gene: TRBV7-8; CDR3nt: TGTGCCAGCAGCTTAACAGGGACGTATGGCTACACCTTC; CDR3aa: CASSLTGTYGYTF
abundance: NA; d_gene: TRBD1; j_gene: TRBJ2-3; v_gene: TRBV27; CDR3nt: TGTGCCAGCAGTTCGCGACAGGGGCGAACAGATACGCAGTATTTT; CDR3aa: CASSSRQGRTDTQYF
abundance: NA; d_gene: TRBD2; j_gene: TRBJ2-7; v_gene: TRBV6-1; CDR3nt: TGTGCCAGCAGTGTGGCCGGGACTAGCGGGTCCTACGAGCAGTACTTC; CDR3aa: CASSVAGTSGSYEQYF
abundance: NA; d_gene: NA; j_gene: TRBJ2-1; v_gene: TRBV18; CDR3nt: TGTGCCAGCTCACCAGGGGGGACAGTTTACAATGAGCAGTTCTTC; CDR3aa: CASSPGGTVYNEQFF
abundance: NA; d_gene: TRBD2; j_gene: TRBJ2-7; v_gene: TRBV19; CDR3nt: TGTGCCAACGGGGGGGGTCGCTACGAGCAGTACTTC; CDR3aa: CANGGGRYEQYF
abundance: NA; d_gene: NA; j_gene: TRBJ1-6; v_gene: TRBV6-5; CDR3nt: TGTGCCAGCACATCGCCGGGCGACCCTAATTCACCCCTCCACTTT; CDR3aa: CASTSPGDPNSPLHF
abundance: NA; d_gene: TRBD2; j_gene: TRBJ2-5; v_gene: TRBV4-1; CDR3nt: TGCGCCAGCAGCCATAGCGGGAGCGGGACAGAGACCCAGTACTTC; CDR3aa: CASSHSGSGTETQYF
abundance: medium-sized; d_gene: NA; j_gene: TRBJ1-2; v_gene: TRBV28; CDR3nt: TGTGCCAGCAGTTTAACAGGGCTCTATGGCTACACCTTC; CDR3aa: CASSLTGLYGYTF
abundance: few; d_gene: NA; j_gene: TRBJ1-5; v_gene: TRBV5-5; CDR3nt: TGTGCCAGCAGCTTGTTACAGGGAGGCAATCAGCCCCAGCATTTT; CDR3aa: CASSLLQGGNQPQHF
abundance: NA; d_gene: NA; j_gene: TRBJ1-5; v_gene: TRBV27; CDR3nt: TGTGCCAGCAGTTTAGGGCAGCAGAGACAGCCCCAGCATTTT; CDR3aa: CASSLGQQRQPQHF
abundance: few; d_gene: NA; j_gene: TRBJ1-5; v_gene: TRBV4-1; CDR3nt: TGCGCCAGCAGCCAATGGAGTGGGAATCAGCCCCAGCATTTT; CDR3aa: CASSQWSGNQPQHF
abundance: few; d_gene: NA; j_gene: TRBJ2-3; v_gene: TRBV29-1; CDR3nt: TGCAGCGTTTCCGTCGGGAGCGGAGATACGCAGTATTTT; CDR3aa: CSVSVGSGDTQYF
abundance: NA; d_gene: NA; j_gene: TRBJ2-1; v_gene: TRBV7-9; CDR3nt: TGTGCCAGCAGCCCAAAAAGGAGGATCGACAATGAGCAGTTCTTC; CDR3aa: CASSPKRRIDNEQFF
abundance: NA; d_gene: NA; j_gene: TRBJ1-2; v_gene: TRBV21-1; CDR3nt: TGTGCCAGCAGCAAGCGGGACAGGGGGCTTTGGGGCTACACCTTC; CDR3aa: CASSKRDRGLWGYTF
abundance: NA; d_gene: NA; j_gene: TRBJ1-1; v_gene: TRBV7-9; CDR3nt: TGTGCCAGCAGCTTCGCAGGACCGAACACTGAAGCTTTCTTT; CDR3aa: CASSFAGPNTEAFF
abundance: NA; d_gene: NA; j_gene: TRBJ2-6; v_gene: TRBV5-1; CDR3nt: TGCGCCAGCAGCCCTCTGGACAGCTCTGGGGCCAACGTCCTGACTTTC; CDR3aa: CASSPLDSSGANVLTF
abundance: NA; d_gene: NA; j_gene: TRBJ2-1; v_gene: TRBV5-1; CDR3nt: TGCGCCAGCAGCCCACGACCTAGGAGCCAGAGGGCCTACAATGAGCAGTTCTTC; CDR3aa: CASSPRPRSQRAYNEQFF
abundance: NA; d_gene: TRBD1; j_gene: TRBJ1-2; v_gene: TRBV7-2; CDR3nt: TGTGCCAGCAGCCCAGGGGGCCCTAGTACAGGCTATGGCTACACCTTC; CDR3aa: CASSPGGPSTGYGYTF
abundance: NA; d_gene: NA; j_gene: TRBJ1-5; v_gene: TRBV28; CDR3nt: TGTGCCAGCAGTTTCGGAGGGGACGGTAATCAGCCCCAGCATTTT; CDR3aa: CASSFGGDGNQPQHF
abundance: once; d_gene: NA; j_gene: TRBJ1-3; v_gene: TRBV27; CDR3nt: TGTGCCAGCAGTTTTGGGACCCCTGGGGCTGGAAACACCATATATTTT; CDR3aa: CASSFGTPGAGNTIYF
abundance: NA; d_gene: NA; j_gene: TRBJ2-5; v_gene: TRBV25-1; CDR3nt: TGTGCCAGCAGTTTCCGTACAGGGAACCAAGAGACCCAGTACTTC; CDR3aa: CASSFRTGNQETQYF
abundance: NA; d_gene: NA; j_gene: TRBJ2-3; v_gene: TRBV18; CDR3nt: TGTGCCAGCTCGTCGGTCTCAGATACGCAGTATTTT; CDR3aa: CASSSVSDTQYF
abundance: once; d_gene: NA; j_gene: TRBJ1-5; v_gene: TRBV18; CDR3nt: TGTGCCAGCTCTTCAACCGAGGGGGGAAATCAGCCCCAGCATTTT; CDR3aa: CASSSTEGGNQPQHF
abundance: few; d_gene: NA; j_gene: TRBJ1-4; v_gene: TRBV5-6; CDR3nt: TGTGCCAGCAGCTTTGCTGGGACAAATAACCAAAAACTGTTTTTT; CDR3aa: CASSFAGTNNQKLFF
abundance: NA; d_gene: TRBD2; j_gene: TRBJ2-7; v_gene: TRBV7-6; CDR3nt: TGTGCCAGCAGCCCGCAAGTTGCGGGAGACTTCTCCTACGAGCAGTACTTC; CDR3aa: CASSPQVAGDFSYEQYF
abundance: NA; d_gene: TRBD2; j_gene: TRBJ2-5; v_gene: TRBV7-9; CDR3nt: TGTGCCAGCAGCCCCTACGGGGGGACTAGCGGGCAAGAGACCCAGTACTTC; CDR3aa: CASSPYGGTSGQETQYF